This paragraph reports one T cell receptor (beta chain). Germline V gives CDR1 SGHRS, CDR2 YFSETQ. V lost 4 bases and J 0 bases, leaving 19 bases between the germline ends. The CDR3 is made up of 18 amino acids. This entry comes from a study of blood T cell repertoires in COVID-19. In the study overall: From T cells, B-cell-depleted T cells, or PBMCs came the material, which was cDNA or gDNA.

The method was immunoSEQ multiplex PCR; TCRdb's version includes in-frame clones alone and lacks a portion of them. Of under 150,000 clones detected, about four fifths appear once; the ten largest clones hold around 8.5%. The sequence was obtained from a middle-aged woman with acute or convalescent COVID-19. The sequenced material came from peripheral blood. The chain is built from TRBV5-1 and TRBJ1-4; D not certain. This CDR3 reads CASSVAGSQLPTNEKLFF. CDR3 nucleotide sequence: TGCGCCAGCAGCGTAGCCGGGTCTCAGTTACCAACTAATGAAAAACTGTTTTTT.